This TCR beta chain emerged from a study of cytomegalovirus exposure and HLA in healthy donors. Germline CDR1 and CDR2: SGHTA and FQGNSA. This CDR3 contains 14 residues. V was trimmed by 4 bases and J by 4 bases, leaving 13 bases between them. Both 60 Vbeta primers and 13 Jbeta primers went into the PCR. TCRdb's table, derived via immunoSEQ multiplex PCR, lists solely in-frame clones and lacks some. Of roughly 240,000 clones listed, roughly 84% were seen once; the top ten hold around 0.22%. The TCR originated in a girl aged 2-10 years in good health and CMV-seronegative. The chain employs TRBV7-2 and TRBJ1-2; D is possibly TRBD1 (6 bases). Material for sequencing was PBMCs. CDR3 nucleotide sequence: TGTGCCAGCAGCTCCCACAGGGAGAGCTATGGCTACACCTTC. It is translated as CASSSHRESYGYTF.